This T cell receptor (beta chain) was obtained from a study of PD-L1 blockade in urothelial cancer. Generated by immunoSEQ multiplex PCR, the TCRdb table keeps only in-frame clones and is missing some. The top ten clones hold around 1.5% of a sample with under 50,000 clones, 82% of them seen once. Germline CDR1 SGHVS, CDR2 FNYEAQ. The V end lost 5 bases, the J end lost 9 bases, and 17 bases lay between the germline ends. The CDR3 consists of 14 residues. As for time point: pretreatment peripheral blood. The gene calls are TRBV7-6 and TRBJ2-1, with a possible D match to TRBD1 (5 bases). Sequencing was performed on PBMCs, taken around atezolizumab (anti-PD-L1) treatment. This TCR was recovered from a man over 45 with urothelial cancer. CDR3 sequence (DNA): TGTGCCAGCAGCCACCGTCGGGCCCAGGGTGAGCAGTTCTTC. It codes for CASSHRRAQGEQFF.